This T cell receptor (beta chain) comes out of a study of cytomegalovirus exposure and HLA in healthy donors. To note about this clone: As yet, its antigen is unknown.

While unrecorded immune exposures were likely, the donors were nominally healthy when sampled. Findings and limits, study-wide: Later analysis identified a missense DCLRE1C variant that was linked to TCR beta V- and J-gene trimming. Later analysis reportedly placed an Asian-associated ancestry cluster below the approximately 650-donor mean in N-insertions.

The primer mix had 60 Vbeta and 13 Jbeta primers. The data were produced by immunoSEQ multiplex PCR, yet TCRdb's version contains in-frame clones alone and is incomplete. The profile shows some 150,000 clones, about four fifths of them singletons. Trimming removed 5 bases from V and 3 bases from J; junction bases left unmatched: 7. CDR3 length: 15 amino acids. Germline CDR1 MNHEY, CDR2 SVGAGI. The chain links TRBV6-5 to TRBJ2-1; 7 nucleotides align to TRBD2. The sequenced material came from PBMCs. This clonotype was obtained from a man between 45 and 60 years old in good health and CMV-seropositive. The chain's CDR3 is CASSPQGLLYNEQFF. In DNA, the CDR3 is TGTGCCAGCAGTCCGCAGGGACTACTCTACAATGAGCAGTTCTTC.